This is a list of T cell receptor beta chains from one sample in a study of blood T cell repertoires in COVID-19. Assay: immunoSEQ multiplex PCR; the TCRdb copy retains only in-frame clones and omits some. The sample includes approximately 300,000 clones, about nine tenths of them seen just once. Sequenced material: PBMCs or T cells enriched from blood (not recorded which). Receptors originate from a man aged 60 to 69 who had recovered from COVID-19. Each CDR3 is given with its conserved first and last residue. A D gene is named only where the DNA matches it firmly. Rows give clone size only sometimes, using once, few, many, or a class for an expanded clone.

d_call j_call cdr3_length v_call clone_size cdr3_aa cdr3_nt
TRBD1 TRBJ2-7 16 TRBV4-1 few CASSQEPGQGAGEQYF TGCGCCAGCAGCCAAGAGCCGGGCCAGGGGGCGGGAGAGCAGTACTTC
TRBD1 TRBJ2-3 15 TRBV10-1 . CASSEGQGHTDTQYF TGCGCCAGCAGTGAGGGACAGGGGCACACAGATACGCAGTATTTT
. TRBJ2-2 15 TRBV18 once CASSPPSVVTGELFF TGTGCCAGCTCACCACCATCGGTTGTCACCGGGGAGCTGTTTTTT
TRBD2 TRBJ2-1 15 TRBV5-1 . CASSPSGTTYNEQFF TGCGCCAGCAGCCCTAGCGGGACAACCTACAATGAGCAGTTCTTC
TRBD1 TRBJ2-7 14 TRBV28 once CASSPRGSSYEQYF TGTGCCAGCAGTCCCAGGGGGAGCTCCTACGAGCAGTACTTC
. TRBJ2-3 16 TRBV11-2 . CASSFGLARGTDTQYF TGTGCCAGCAGCTTCGGCCTAGCGAGGGGTACAGATACGCAGTATTTT
TRBD1 TRBJ1-4 15 TRBV2 . CASRGGQAFNEKLFF TGTGCCAGCAGGGGGGGACAGGCATTCAATGAAAAACTGTTTTTT
TRBD2 TRBJ2-7 16 TRBV7-9 . CASSPDGLADSYEQYF TGTGCCAGCAGCCCTGACGGACTAGCGGACTCCTACGAGCAGTACTTC
TRBD2 TRBJ2-5 13 TRBV3-1/TRBV3-2 . CASSHAGGETQYF TGTGCCAGCAGCCATGCGGGGGGAGAGACCCAGTACTTC
. TRBJ2-2 15 TRBV5-1 . CASSLGTPNTGELFF TGCGCCAGCAGCTTGGGTACACCTAACACCGGGGAGCTGTTTTTT
. TRBJ1-4 13 TRBV27 . CASSTIRDEKLFF TGTGCCAGCAGTACGATCCGGGATGAAAAACTGTTTTTT
. TRBJ2-2 12 TRBV5-4 . CASSLAKGELFF TGTGCCAGCAGCTTAGCTAAGGGGGAGCTGTTTTTT
. TRBJ1-2 13 TRBV6-1 . CASSDLQGTGYTF TGTGCCAGCAGTGATCTTCAGGGGACTGGCTACACCTTC
TRBD1 TRBJ2-7 13 TRBV18 . CASSPGTGLEQYF TGTGCCAGCTCACCCGGGACAGGGCTCGAGCAGTACTTC
. TRBJ1-1 12 TRBV28 . CASSLARGEAFF TGTGCCAGCAGTTTGGCTAGGGGTGAAGCTTTCTTT
TRBD1 TRBJ1-2 15 TRBV5-1 . CASSLGGQGTYGYTF TGCGCCAGCAGCTTGGGGGGACAGGGGACCTATGGCTACACCTTC
. TRBJ2-4 18 TRBV28 once CASSSPLGGRGAKNIQYF TGTGCCAGCAGTTCGCCGTTAGGGGGTAGGGGGGCCAAAAACATTCAGTACTTC
TRBD1 TRBJ2-3 12 TRBV29-1 . CSVGQLSDTQYF TGCAGCGTGGGACAGTTGTCAGATACGCAGTATTTT
TRBD2 TRBJ2-2 15 TRBV6-2/TRBV6-3 once CASSYAGRGAGELFF TGTGCCAGCAGTTACGCCGGGAGGGGGGCCGGGGAGCTGTTTTTT
TRBD2 TRBJ2-3 15 TRBV6-2/TRBV6-3 few CASSSLAGVTDTQYF TGTGCCAGCAGTTCCCTAGCGGGAGTTACAGATACGCAGTATTTT
TRBD1 TRBJ2-7 15 TRBV3-1/TRBV3-2 . CASSQRDRRAYEQYF TGTGCCAGCAGCCAACGGGACAGGCGCGCCTACGAGCAGTACTTC
. TRBJ1-2 14 TRBV18 . CASSRSENDYGYTF TGTGCCAGCTCCCGATCTGAGAACGACTATGGCTACACCTTC
TRBD2 TRBJ2-7 16 TRBV6-6 . CASCMTSGRSTSEQYF TGTGCCAGCTGTATGACTAGCGGGAGATCTACAAGCGAGCAGTACTTC
TRBD1 TRBJ1-5 13 TRBV2 . CASRGQGDQPQHF TGTGCCAGCAGAGGACAGGGGGATCAGCCCCAGCATTTT
. TRBJ1-1 14 TRBV5-1 . CASSSTGGNTEAFF TGCGCCAGCAGCTCCACAGGCGGGAACACTGAAGCTTTCTTT
TRBD2 TRBJ2-5 15 TRBV7-2 . CASSQSSGSGETQYF TGCGCCAGCAGCCAATCTAGCGGGAGTGGCGAGACCCAGTACTTC
TRBD1 TRBJ2-1 15 TRBV9 . CASSVRSQGDNEQFF TGTGCCAGCAGCGTTCGATCCCAGGGGGACAATGAGCAGTTCTTC
. TRBJ2-1 15 TRBV24-1 . CATSSSAGTYNEQFF TGTGCCACCAGTAGCTCGGCGGGGACCTACAATGAGCAGTTCTTC
. TRBJ1-1 13 TRBV12-3/TRBV12-4 . CASNLDRYTEAFF TGTGCCAGCAACCTGGACAGATACACTGAAGCTTTCTTT
TRBD1 TRBJ2-1 17 TRBV28 . CASSLFPTGDLLYEQFF TGTGCCAGCAGTTTATTCCCTACAGGGGACCTTCTCTATGAGCAGTTCTTC
TRBD2 TRBJ2-1 14 TRBV28 . CASETASGYNEQFF TGTGCCAGCGAAACGGCTAGCGGCTACAATGAGCAGTTCTTC
TRBD2 TRBJ2-1 15 TRBV5-1 . CASSLERGDYNEQFF TGCGCCAGCAGCTTGGAGCGGGGCGACTACAATGAGCAGTTCTTC
. TRBJ1-2 13 TRBV10-1 once CASSEGPNYGYTF TGCGCCAGCAGCGAGGGGCCAAACTATGGCTACACCTTC
TRBD1 TRBJ1-4 14 TRBV5-4 . CASSLDRGYEKLFF TGTGCCAGCAGCTTGGACAGGGGTTATGAAAAACTGTTTTTT
TRBD2 TRBJ2-1 14 TRBV10-3 . CAIRFRTSVNEQFF TGTGCCATCAGGTTTCGGACTAGCGTCAATGAGCAGTTCTTC
. TRBJ1-5 14 TRBV5-1 . CASRYDSSNQPQHF TGCGCCAGCAGATATGACAGTAGCAATCAGCCCCAGCATTTT
TRBD1 TRBJ1-2 16 TRBV5-5 . CASSQAGDRGSYGYTF TGTGCCAGCAGCCAAGCGGGGGACAGGGGGTCTTATGGCTACACCTTC
. TRBJ1-2 15 TRBV28 . CASSLVSRGSYGYTF TGTGCCAGCAGTTTAGTCTCAAGGGGCAGCTATGGCTACACCTTC
TRBD2 TRBJ2-7 17 TRBV20-1 . CSASAPGGSGTIYEQYF TGCAGTGCTAGTGCCCCCGGGGGTAGCGGGACCATCTACGAGCAGTACTTC
TRBD1 TRBJ2-2 15 TRBV19 . CASSTDRGNTGELFF TGTGCCAGTAGTACGGACAGGGGAAACACCGGGGAGCTGTTTTTT
. TRBJ1-5 13 TRBV6-1 . CASSEQFNQPQHF TGTGCCAGCAGTGAACAGTTCAATCAGCCCCAGCATTTT
. TRBJ2-7 14 TRBV10-3 few CAISESTGTYEQYF TGTGCCATCAGTGAGTCGACAGGAACCTACGAGCAGTACTTC
. TRBJ1-3 17 TRBV11-2 once CASSAMLPGASGNTIYF TGTGCCAGCAGCGCGATGCTTCCTGGGGCGTCTGGAAACACCATATATTTT
TRBD2 TRBJ2-3 15 TRBV5-1 . CASSNGTSGTDTQYF TGCGCCAGCAGCAACGGGACTAGCGGCACAGATACGCAGTATTTT
. TRBJ1-2 13 TRBV28 . CASTSQGHYGYTF TGTGCCAGCACCTCACAGGGACACTATGGCTACACCTTC
TRBD1 TRBJ1-6 14 TRBV18 . CASSLGQGNSPLHF TGTGCCAGCTCACTCGGACAGGGGAATTCACCCCTCCACTTT
. TRBJ1-5 13 TRBV7-9 . CASTFGGNQPQHF TGTGCCAGCACCTTCGGGGGAAATCAGCCCCAGCATTTT
. TRBJ2-3 14 TRBV5-1 . CASRGSGSTDTQYF TGCGCCAGCAGGGGCAGCGGCAGCACAGATACGCAGTATTTT
. TRBJ1-5 13 TRBV3-1/TRBV3-2 . CASSQMQDQPQHF TGTGCCAGCAGCCAGATGCAGGATCAGCCCCAGCATTTT
. TRBJ1-1 15 TRBV11-2 . CASSKAGRGNTEAFF TGTGCCAGCAGCAAAGCCGGGAGGGGGAACACTGAAGCTTTCTTT
. TRBJ2-5 15 TRBV7-2 . CASSLELLTQETQYF TGTGCCAGCAGCTTAGAGTTACTAACGCAAGAGACCCAGTACTTC
. TRBJ1-4 14 TRBV5-1 . CASSLGQPNEKLFF TGCGCCAGCAGCTTGGGACAGCCGAATGAAAAACTGTTTTTT
. TRBJ1-2 14 TRBV5-1 . CASSLYPGVGGYTF TGCGCCAGCAGCTTGTACCCAGGGGTCGGAGGCTACACCTTC
TRBD2 TRBJ2-1 13 TRBV27 . CASRRTSGSGQFF TGTGCCAGCAGAAGGACTAGCGGGAGTGGGCAGTTCTTC
. TRBJ2-5 15 TRBV7-3 . CASSLTLAPGETQYF TGTGCCAGCAGCTTAACCCTAGCTCCCGGAGAGACCCAGTACTTC
TRBD1 TRBJ1-1 16 TRBV6-5 once CASSFGGQGLNTEAFF TGTGCCAGCAGTTTTGGGGGACAGGGATTGAACACTGAAGCTTTCTTT
TRBD1 TRBJ1-4 15 TRBV3-1/TRBV3-2 . CASSAHRGTNEKLFF TGTGCCAGCAGCGCCCACAGGGGAACTAATGAAAAACTGTTTTTT